The source of this T cell receptor beta chain is a study of regulatory T cells in long-lasting Graves disease. Sample time point: newly diagnosed GD, antithyroid drugs for less than 3 months. From RNA extracted from PBMCs, the TCR library was made. HTBI primers from iRepertoire and Arm-PCR of CDR3 regions yielded the TCR beta libraries. TCRdb ran MiXCR on the multiplex PCR reads and lists one entry per CDR3 protein. The table includes a few hundred thousand distinct CDR3 sequences, about 16% detected once. This CDR3 is 17 amino acids long. The V gene's germline CDR1 is MNHEY and CDR2 SMNVEV (reference sequence). V lost 5 bases, J lost 2 bases, and 8 bases stayed unmatched. These data also featured in a second study, about T cells in Graves' hyperthyroidism and ophthalmopathy.

The chain joins TRBV27 to TRBJ2-3, with 12 bases aligning to TRBD2. The TCR comes from a woman aged 18-35 years with Graves disease. The material sequenced was peripheral blood mononuclear cells (PBMCs), taken at new diagnosis, from a patient treated with antithyroid drugs. The CDR3 is CASSPRLAGEDTDTQYF. The CDR3 DNA sequence: TGTGCCAGCAGTCCAAGACTAGCGGGAGAGGACACAGATACGCAGTATTTT.